This TCR beta chain originates from a study of blood T cell repertoires in COVID-19. Study overall: From T cells, B-cell-depleted T cells, or PBMCs came the material, which was cDNA or gDNA.

As originally analysed: The assay estimated nucleated cells by amplifying reference gene primers. Data came from immunoSEQ multiplex PCR; TCRdb stores just in-frame clones and leaves some out. V and J calls plus clone size are reproduced from that table; the DNA served to infer D and trimming. The sample has hundreds of thousands of clones; around 83% are singletons. V lost 2 bases and J lost 9; bases outside the gene matches: 7. CDR1 SQVTM and CDR2 ANQGSEA come from the germline V gene. CDR3 length equals 13 residues. Participants were aged about 18 to 90 years, lived in 25 or so US areas, and enrolled virtually.

This sequence joins TRBV29-1 and TRBJ2-1, with 7 bases lining up with TRBD2. This clonotype was obtained from a man aged 35 to 55 who had been exposed to COVID-19. The sample was PBMCs or T cells enriched from blood (not recorded which). The CDR3 here is CSVETPGGTEQFF. Here the CDR3 DNA reads TGCAGCGTTGAAACCCCGGGGGGTACTGAGCAGTTCTTC.